This paragraph reports one T cell receptor (beta chain). The sample belongs to a study of T cells after yellow fever vaccination. This CDR3 is built from 12 residues. TCRdb ran MiXCR on the 5' RACE reads and lists one entry per CDR3 protein. The sample yields about 96,000 distinct CDR3 sequences, roughly 8.2% seen once. J is TRBJ2-2 and V is TRBV12-2; TRBD1, the table's D call, lacks a check against the DNA. TRBV12-2 is labeled a pseudogene. The TCR originated in a man between 18 and 29 years old who received the YFV17D yellow fever vaccine. The sample here was CD8+ T cells not binding an NS4B(214-222) dextramer, sorted from PBMCs, taken more than 13 days after the first yellow fever vaccination. CDR3: CASHPGTGELFF. The CDR3 bases are TGTGCAAGTCACCCGGGGACCGGGGAGCTGTTTTTT.